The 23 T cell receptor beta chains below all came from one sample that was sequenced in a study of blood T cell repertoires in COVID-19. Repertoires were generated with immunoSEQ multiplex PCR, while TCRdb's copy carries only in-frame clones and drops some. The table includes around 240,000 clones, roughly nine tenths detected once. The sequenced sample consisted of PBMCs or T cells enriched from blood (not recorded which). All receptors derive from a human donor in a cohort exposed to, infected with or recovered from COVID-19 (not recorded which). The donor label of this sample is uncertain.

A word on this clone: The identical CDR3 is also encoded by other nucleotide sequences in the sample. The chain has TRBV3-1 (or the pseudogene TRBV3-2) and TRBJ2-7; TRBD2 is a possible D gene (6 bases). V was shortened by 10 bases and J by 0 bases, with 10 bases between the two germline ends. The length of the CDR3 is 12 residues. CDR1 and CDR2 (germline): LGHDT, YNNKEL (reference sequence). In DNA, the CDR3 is TGTGCCACCCGGGACTCCTCCTACGAGCAGTACTTC. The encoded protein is CATRDSSYEQYF.

The CDR3 spells CASSQLTGGGITEAFF. The CDR3 DNA follows: TGTGCCAGCAGCCAACTTACAGGGGGAGGAATCACTGAAGCTTTCTTT. V usage is TRBV14 and J usage is TRBJ1-1; 8 bases line up with TRBD1. This CDR3 is built from 16 residues. Trimming at V came to 2 bases and at J to 4 bases, leaving 9 bases not matched to a gene. Germline-derived CDR1 and CDR2 are SGHDN and FVKESK.

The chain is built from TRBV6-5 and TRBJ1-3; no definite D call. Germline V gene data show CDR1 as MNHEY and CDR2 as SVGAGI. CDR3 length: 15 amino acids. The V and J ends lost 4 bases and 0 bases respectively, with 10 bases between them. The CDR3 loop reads CASSSAQVSGNTIYF. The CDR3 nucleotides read TGTGCCAGCAGTTCCGCACAAGTCTCTGGAAACACCATATATTTT.

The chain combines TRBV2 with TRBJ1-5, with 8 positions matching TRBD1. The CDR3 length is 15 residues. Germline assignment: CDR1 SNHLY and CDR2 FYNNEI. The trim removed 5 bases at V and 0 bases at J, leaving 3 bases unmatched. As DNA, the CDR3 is TGTGCCAGCAGTCACGACAGGGGTAGCAATCAGCCCCAGCATTTT. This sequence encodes CASSHDRGSNQPQHF. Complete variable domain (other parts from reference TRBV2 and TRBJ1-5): EPEVTQTPSHQVTQMGQEVILRCVPISNHLYFYWYRQILGQKVEFLVSFYNNEISEKSEIFDDQFSVERPDGSNFTLKIRSTKLEDSAMYFCASSHDRGSNQPQHFGDGTRLSIL.

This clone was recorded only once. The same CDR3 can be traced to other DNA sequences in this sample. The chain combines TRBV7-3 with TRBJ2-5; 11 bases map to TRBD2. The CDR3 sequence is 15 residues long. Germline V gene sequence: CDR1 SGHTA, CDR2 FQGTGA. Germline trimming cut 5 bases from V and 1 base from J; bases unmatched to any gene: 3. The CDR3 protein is CASSTGTSGQETQYF. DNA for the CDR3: TGTGCCAGCAGCACCGGGACTAGCGGCCAAGAGACCCAGTACTTC.

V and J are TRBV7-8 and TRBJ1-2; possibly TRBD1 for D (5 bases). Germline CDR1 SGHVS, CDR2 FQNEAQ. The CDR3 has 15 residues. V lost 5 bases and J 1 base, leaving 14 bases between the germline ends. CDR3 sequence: CASSGRDGRNYGYTF. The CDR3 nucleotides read TGTGCCAGCAGCGGGAGGGACGGTCGTAACTATGGCTACACCTTC.

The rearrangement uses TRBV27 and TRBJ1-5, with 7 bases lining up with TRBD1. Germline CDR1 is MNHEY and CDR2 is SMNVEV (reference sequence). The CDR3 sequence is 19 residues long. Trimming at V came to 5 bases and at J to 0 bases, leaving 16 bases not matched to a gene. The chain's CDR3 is CASSHPADRVPISNQPQHF. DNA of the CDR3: TGTGCCAGCAGTCACCCCGCCGACAGGGTTCCTATTAGCAATCAGCCCCAGCATTTT.

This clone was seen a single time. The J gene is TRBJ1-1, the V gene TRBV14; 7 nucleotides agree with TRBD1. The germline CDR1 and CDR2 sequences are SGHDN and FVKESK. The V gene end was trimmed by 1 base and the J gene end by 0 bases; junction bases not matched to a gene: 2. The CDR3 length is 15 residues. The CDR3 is CASSQGDRVNTEAFF. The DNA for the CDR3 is TGTGCCAGCAGCCAAGGGGACAGAGTGAACACTGAAGCTTTCTTT.

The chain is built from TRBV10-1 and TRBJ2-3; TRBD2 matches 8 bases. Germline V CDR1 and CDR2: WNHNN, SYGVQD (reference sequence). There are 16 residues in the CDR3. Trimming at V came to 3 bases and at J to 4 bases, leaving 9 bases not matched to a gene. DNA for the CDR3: TGCGCCAGCAGTGAAGCGGGGGCCCGGGGCGCAGATACGCAGTATTTT. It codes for CASSEAGARGADTQYF.

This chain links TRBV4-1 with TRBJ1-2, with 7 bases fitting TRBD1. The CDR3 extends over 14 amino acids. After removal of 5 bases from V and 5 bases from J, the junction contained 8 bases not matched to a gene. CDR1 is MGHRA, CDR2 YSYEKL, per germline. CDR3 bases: TGCGCCAGCAGCGCCCTTCCGACAGGGTATGGCTACACCTTC. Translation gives CASSALPTGYGYTF.

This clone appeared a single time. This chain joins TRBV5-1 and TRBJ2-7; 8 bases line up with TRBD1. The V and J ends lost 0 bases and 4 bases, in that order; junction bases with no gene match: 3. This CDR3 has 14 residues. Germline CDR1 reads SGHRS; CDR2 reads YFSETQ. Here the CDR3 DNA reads TGCGCCAGCAGCTTGGGACAGGGGTATTACGAGCAGTACTTC. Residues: CASSLGQGYYEQYF.

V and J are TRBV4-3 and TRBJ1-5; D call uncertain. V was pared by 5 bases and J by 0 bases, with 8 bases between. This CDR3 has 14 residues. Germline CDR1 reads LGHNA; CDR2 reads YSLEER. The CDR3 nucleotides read TGCGCCAGCAGCTCGGAGTATAGCAATCAGCCCCAGCATTTT. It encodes CASSSEYSNQPQHF.

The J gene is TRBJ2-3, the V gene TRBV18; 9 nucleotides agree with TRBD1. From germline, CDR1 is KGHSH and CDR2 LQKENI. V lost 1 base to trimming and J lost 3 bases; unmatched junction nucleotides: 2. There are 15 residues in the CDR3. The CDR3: CASSPRTGVTDTQYF. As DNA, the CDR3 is TGTGCCAGCTCACCACGGACAGGGGTGACAGATACGCAGTATTTT.

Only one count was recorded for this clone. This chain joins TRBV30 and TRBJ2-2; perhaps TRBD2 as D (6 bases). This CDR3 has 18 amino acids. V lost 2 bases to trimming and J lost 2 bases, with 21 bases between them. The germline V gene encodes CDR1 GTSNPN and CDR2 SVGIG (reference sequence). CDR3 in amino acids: CAWSPPFRGTRNTGELFF. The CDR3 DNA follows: TGTGCCTGGAGTCCGCCTTTTCGGGGGACCCGAAACACCGGGGAGCTGTTTTTT.

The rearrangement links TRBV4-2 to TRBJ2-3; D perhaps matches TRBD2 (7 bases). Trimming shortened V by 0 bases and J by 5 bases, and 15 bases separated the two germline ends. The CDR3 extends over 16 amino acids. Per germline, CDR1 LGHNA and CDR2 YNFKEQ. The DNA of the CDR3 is TGTGCCAGCAGCCAAGAAGGGGGGGAGGAGGGAGATACGCAGTATTTT. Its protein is CASSQEGGEEGDTQYF.

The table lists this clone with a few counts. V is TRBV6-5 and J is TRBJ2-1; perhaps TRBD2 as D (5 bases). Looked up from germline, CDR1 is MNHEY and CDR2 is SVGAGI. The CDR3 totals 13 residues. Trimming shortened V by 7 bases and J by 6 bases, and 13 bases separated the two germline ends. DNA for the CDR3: TGTGCCAGCAAATTACCCGAGGGCAATGAGCAGTTCTTC. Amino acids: CASKLPEGNEQFF.

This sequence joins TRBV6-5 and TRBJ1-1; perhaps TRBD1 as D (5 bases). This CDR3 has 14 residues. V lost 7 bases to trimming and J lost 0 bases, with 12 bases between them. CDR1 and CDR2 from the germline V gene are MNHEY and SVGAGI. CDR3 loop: CASNKQAMNTEAFF. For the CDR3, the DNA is TGTGCCAGCAACAAACAGGCCATGAACACTGAAGCTTTCTTT.

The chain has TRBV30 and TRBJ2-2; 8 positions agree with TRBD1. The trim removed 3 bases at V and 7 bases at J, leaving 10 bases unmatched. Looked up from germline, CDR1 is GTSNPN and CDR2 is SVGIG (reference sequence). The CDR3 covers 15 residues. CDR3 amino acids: CAWRVVTGGSGELFF. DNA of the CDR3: TGTGCCTGGAGAGTCGTAACAGGGGGGAGCGGGGAGCTGTTTTTT.

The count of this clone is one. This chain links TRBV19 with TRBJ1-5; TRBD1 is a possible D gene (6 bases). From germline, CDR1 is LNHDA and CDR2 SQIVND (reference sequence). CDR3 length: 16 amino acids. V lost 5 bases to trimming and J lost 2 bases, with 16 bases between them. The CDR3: CASSEQGANGNQPQHF. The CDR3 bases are TGTGCCAGTAGTGAACAGGGTGCAAACGGCAATCAGCCCCAGCATTTT. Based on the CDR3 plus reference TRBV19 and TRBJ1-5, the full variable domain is DGGITQSPKYLFRKEGQNVTLSCEQNLNHDAMYWYRQDPGQGLRLIYYSQIVNDFQKGDIAEGYSVSREKKESFPLTVTSAQKNPTAFYLCASSEQGANGNQPQHFGDGTRLSIL.

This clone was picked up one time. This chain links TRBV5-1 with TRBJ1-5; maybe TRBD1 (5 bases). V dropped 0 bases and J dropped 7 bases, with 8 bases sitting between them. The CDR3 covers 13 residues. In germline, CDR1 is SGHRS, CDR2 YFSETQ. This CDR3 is CASSLVSGQPQHF. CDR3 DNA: TGCGCCAGCAGCTTGGTATCAGGGCAGCCCCAGCATTTT.

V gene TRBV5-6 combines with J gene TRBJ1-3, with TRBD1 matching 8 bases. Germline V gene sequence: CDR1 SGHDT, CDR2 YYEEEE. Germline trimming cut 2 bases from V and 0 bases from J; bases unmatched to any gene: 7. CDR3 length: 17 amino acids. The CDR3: CASSFLGTGDSGNTIYF. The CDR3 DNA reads TGTGCCAGCAGCTTCCTGGGGACAGGAGACTCTGGAAACACCATATATTTT.

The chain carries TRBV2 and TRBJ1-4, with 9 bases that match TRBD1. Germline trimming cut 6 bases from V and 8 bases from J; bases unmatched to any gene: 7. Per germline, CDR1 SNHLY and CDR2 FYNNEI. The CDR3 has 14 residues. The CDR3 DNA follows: TGTGCCAGCAGATCGGACAGGGGAGGCGAAAAACTGTTTTTT. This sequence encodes CASRSDRGGEKLFF.

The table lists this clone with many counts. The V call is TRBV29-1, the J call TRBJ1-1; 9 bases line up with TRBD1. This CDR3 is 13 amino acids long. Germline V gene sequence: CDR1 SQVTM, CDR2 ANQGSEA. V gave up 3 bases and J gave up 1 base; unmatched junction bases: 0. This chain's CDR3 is CSVEGQGNTEAFF. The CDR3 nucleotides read TGCAGCGTTGAGGGACAGGGGAACACTGAAGCTTTCTTT.